These 5 T cell receptor beta chains were sequenced from one sample in a study of cytomegalovirus exposure and HLA in healthy donors. PCR primers comprised 60 Vbeta and 13 Jbeta primers. The assay was immunoSEQ multiplex PCR, and TCRdb's table has in-frame clones only and misses some. The sample records about 130,000 clones, 80% being singletons. Source material: PBMCs. The receptors come from a man in his forties in good health and CMV-seronegative.

The chain couples TRBV15 to TRBJ2-7, with D possibly TRBD1 on 6 matching bases. Germline V lookup: CDR1 LNHNV, CDR2 YYDKDF (reference sequence). The germline V and J ends were trimmed by 3 bases and 3 bases, with 9 bases remaining between them. The CDR3 sequence is 13 residues long. The CDR3 loop reads CATSRDSLYEQYF. In nucleotides, the CDR3 is TGTGCCACCAGCAGGGACAGCCTCTACGAGCAGTACTTC.

The V gene is TRBV19, the J gene TRBJ1-1; 7 positions agree with TRBD1. Unmatched junction bases numbered 3, after V lost 3 bases and J lost 5 bases. The length of the CDR3 is 13 residues. Germline V gives CDR1 LNHDA, CDR2 SQIVND (reference sequence). The DNA for the CDR3 is TGTGCCAGTAGTATTGACAGGGAAACTGAAGCTTTCTTT. Translation: CASSIDRETEAFF.

This chain uses TRBV28 with TRBJ2-5, with 7 positions matching TRBD1. The trim removed 2 bases at V and 4 bases at J, leaving 13 bases unmatched. This CDR3 spans 17 amino acids. Per the germline V gene, CDR1 is MDHEN and CDR2 is SYDVKM. The CDR3 spells CASSLPSRQGRRETQYF. CDR3 in DNA: TGTGCCAGCAGTTTACCCTCTCGACAGGGTAGGAGAGAGACCCAGTACTTC.

V gene TRBV7-9 combines with J gene TRBJ2-3, with a tentative D call TRBD2 (5 bases). The CDR3 totals 15 residues. The V end was cut by 3 bases, the J end by 2 bases, with 12 bases between. Germline V gene sequence: CDR1 SEHNR, CDR2 FQNEAQ (reference sequence). The CDR3 spells CASSLLGEITDTQYF. The CDR3 coding sequence is TGTGCCAGCAGCTTGCTCGGGGAGATCACAGATACGCAGTATTTT.

This chain connects TRBV7-9 to TRBJ1-3; D is unclear. V lost 2 bases and J 0 bases, leaving 14 bases between the germline ends. Germline V gene lookup returns CDR1 SEHNR and CDR2 FQNEAQ (reference sequence). The CDR3 has 17 amino acids. The CDR3 region has the DNA TGTGCCAGCAGCTTATTGGCGGGGTTCGTCTCTGGAAACACCATATATTTT. Amino acids: CASSLLAGFVSGNTIYF. The variable domain in full, completed from reference TRBV7-9 and TRBJ1-3, reads DTGVSQNPRHKITKRGQNVTFRCDPISEHNRLYWYRQTLGQGPEFLTYFQNEAQLEKSRLLSDRFSAERPKGSFSTLEIQRTEQGDSAMYLCASSLLAGFVSGNTIYFGEGSWLTVV.